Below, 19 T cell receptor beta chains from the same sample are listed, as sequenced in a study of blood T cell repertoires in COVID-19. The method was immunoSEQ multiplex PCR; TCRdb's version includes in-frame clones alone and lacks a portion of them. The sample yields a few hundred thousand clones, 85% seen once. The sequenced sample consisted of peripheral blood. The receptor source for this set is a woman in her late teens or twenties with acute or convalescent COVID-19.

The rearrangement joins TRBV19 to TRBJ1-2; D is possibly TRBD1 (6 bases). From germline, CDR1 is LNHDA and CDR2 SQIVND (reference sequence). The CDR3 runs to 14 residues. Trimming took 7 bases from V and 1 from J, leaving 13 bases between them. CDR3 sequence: CASTPRGINYGYTF. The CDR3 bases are TGTGCCAGTACTCCAAGGGGGATTAACTATGGCTACACCTTC.

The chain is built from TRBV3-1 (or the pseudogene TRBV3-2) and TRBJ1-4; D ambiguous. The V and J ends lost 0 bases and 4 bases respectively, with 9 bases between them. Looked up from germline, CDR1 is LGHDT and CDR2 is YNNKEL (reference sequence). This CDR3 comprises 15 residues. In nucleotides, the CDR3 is TGTGCCAGCAGCCAAGATTGGCAGGTTAATGAAAAACTGTTTTTT. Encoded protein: CASSQDWQVNEKLFF.

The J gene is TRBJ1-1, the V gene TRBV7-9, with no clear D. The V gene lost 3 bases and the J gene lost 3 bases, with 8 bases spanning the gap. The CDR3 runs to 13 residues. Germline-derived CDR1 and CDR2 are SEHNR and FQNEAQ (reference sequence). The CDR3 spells CASSFVEDTEAFF. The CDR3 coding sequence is TGTGCCAGCAGCTTCGTAGAGGACACTGAAGCTTTCTTT.

CDR3 amino acids: CASSLVRKETQYF. CDR3 DNA sequence: TGTGCCAGCAGCTTGGTTAGAAAAGAGACCCAGTACTTC. This rearrangement joins TRBV5-6 to TRBJ2-5, with unresolved D. V was clipped by 0 bases and J by 3 bases, with 6 bases between them. CDR1 and CDR2 (germline): SGHDT, YYEEEE. The CDR3 contains 13 residues.

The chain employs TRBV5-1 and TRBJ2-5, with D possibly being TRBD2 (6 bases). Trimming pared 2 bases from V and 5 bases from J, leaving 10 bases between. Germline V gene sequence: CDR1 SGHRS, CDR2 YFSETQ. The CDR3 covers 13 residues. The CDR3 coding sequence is TGCGCCAGCAGCTTAGAAGGAGGGGAGACCCAGTACTTC. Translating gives CASSLEGGETQYF.

DNA for the CDR3: TGCGCCAGCAGCTGGGGACTAGCGGGAAGAGGGAATGAGCAGTTCTTC. Translating it yields CASSWGLAGRGNEQFF. The chain employs TRBV5-1 and TRBJ2-1; 13 bases line up with TRBD2. Looked up from germline, CDR1 is SGHRS and CDR2 is YFSETQ. This CDR3 is built from 16 residues. V lost 3 bases to trimming and J lost 7 bases; unmatched junction nucleotides: 7. The full variable domain, rest sourced from reference TRBV5-1 and TRBJ2-1, is KAGVTQTPRYLIKTRGQQVTLSCSPISGHRSVSWYQQTPGQGLQFLFEYFSETQRNKGNFPGRFSGRQFSNSRSEMNVSTLELGDSALYLCASSWGLAGRGNEQFFGPGTRLTVL.

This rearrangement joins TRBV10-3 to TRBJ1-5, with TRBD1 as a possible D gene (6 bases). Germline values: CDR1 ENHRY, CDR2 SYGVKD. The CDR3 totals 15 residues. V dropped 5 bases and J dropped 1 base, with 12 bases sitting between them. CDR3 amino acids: CAISLTGGSNQPQHF. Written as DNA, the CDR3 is TGTGCCATCAGTTTGACAGGCGGGAGCAATCAGCCCCAGCATTTT.

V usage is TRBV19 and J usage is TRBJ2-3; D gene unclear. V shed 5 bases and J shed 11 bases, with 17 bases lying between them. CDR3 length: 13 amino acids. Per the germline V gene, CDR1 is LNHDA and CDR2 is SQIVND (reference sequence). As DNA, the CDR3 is TGTGCCAGTAGTTTCATCTACAGCATAGAGCAGTATTTT. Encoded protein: CASSFIYSIEQYF. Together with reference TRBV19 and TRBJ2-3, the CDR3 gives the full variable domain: DGGITQSPKYLFRKEGQNVTLSCEQNLNHDAMYWYRQDPGQGLRLIYYSQIVNDFQKGDIAEGYSVSREKKESFPLTVTSAQKNPTAFYLCASSFIYSIEQYFGPGTRLTVL.

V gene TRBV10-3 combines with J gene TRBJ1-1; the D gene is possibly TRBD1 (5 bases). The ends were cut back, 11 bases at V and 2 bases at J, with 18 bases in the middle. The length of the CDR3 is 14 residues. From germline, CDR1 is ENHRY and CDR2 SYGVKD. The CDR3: CACKSSDRNTEAFF. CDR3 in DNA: TGTGCCTGCAAGAGTTCAGACAGAAACACTGAAGCTTTCTTT.

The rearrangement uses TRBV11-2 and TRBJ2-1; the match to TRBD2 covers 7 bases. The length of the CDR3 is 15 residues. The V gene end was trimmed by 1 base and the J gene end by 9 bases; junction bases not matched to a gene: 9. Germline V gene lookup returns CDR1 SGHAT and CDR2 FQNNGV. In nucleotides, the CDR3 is TGTGCCAGCAGCTTAGGAGGCGGGAGTGTAGTTGAGCAGTTCTTC. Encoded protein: CASSLGGGSVVEQFF.

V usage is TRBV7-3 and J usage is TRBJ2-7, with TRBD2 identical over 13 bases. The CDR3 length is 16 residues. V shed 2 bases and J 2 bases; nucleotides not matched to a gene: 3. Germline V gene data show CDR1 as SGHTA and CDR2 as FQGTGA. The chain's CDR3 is CASSLAGTSGTYEQYF. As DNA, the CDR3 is TGTGCCAGCAGCTTAGCCGGGACTAGCGGGACCTACGAGCAGTACTTC. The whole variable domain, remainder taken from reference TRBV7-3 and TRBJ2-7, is GAGVSQTPSNKVTEKGKYVELRCDPISGHTALYWYRQSLGQGPEFLIYFQGTGAADDSGLPNDRFFAVRPEGSVSTLKIQRTERGDSAVYLCASSLAGTSGTYEQYFGPGTRLTVT.

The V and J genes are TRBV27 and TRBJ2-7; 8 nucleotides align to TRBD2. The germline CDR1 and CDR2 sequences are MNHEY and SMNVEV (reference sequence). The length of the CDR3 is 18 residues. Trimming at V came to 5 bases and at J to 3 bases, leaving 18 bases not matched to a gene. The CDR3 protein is CASSRVNLAGRPFYEQYF. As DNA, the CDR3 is TGTGCCAGCAGTAGAGTTAATTTAGCGGGACGCCCGTTCTACGAGCAGTACTTC.

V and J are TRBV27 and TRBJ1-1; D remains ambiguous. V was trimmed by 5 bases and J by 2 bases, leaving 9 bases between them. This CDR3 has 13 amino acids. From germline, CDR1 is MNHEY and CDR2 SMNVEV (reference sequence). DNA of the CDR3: TGTGCCAGCAGTCCCCGAGATAACACTGAAGCTTTCTTT. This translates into CASSPRDNTEAFF.

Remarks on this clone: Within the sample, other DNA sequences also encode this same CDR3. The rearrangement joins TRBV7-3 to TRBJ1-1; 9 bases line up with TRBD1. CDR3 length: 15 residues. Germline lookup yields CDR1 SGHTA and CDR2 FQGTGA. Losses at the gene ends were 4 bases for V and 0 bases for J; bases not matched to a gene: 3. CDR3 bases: TGTGCCAGCAGCTCAACAGGGGGCATGAACACTGAAGCTTTCTTT. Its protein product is CASSSTGGMNTEAFF.

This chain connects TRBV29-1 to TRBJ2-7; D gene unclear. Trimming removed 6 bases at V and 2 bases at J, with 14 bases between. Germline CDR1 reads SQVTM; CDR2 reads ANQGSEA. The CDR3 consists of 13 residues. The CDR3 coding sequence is TGCAGCGTATCGACTCCTACCACCTACGAGCAGTACTTC. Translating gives CSVSTPTTYEQYF.

CDR3 bases: TGCGCCAGCAGCTTCGGGAGGGATCAGCCCCAGCATTTT. Its translation is CASSFGRDQPQHF. The chain carries TRBV5-1 and TRBJ1-5; no firm D call. V was shortened by 2 bases and J by 5 bases, with 8 bases between the two germline ends. This CDR3 is built from 13 residues. Looked up from germline, CDR1 is SGHRS and CDR2 is YFSETQ.

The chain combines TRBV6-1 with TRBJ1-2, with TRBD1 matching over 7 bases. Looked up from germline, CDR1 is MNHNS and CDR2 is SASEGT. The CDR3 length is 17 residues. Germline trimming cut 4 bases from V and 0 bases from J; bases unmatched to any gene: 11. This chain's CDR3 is CASSANPGTETNYGYTF. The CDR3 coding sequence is TGTGCCAGCAGTGCAAATCCCGGGACAGAGACTAACTATGGCTACACCTTC.

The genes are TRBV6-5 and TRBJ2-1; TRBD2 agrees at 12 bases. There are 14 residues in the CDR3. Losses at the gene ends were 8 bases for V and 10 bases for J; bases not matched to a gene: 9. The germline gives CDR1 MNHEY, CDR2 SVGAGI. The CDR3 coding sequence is TGTGCCAGCCTCCTGCAACTAGCGGGGGGAGAGCAGTTCTTC. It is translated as CASLLQLAGGEQFF.

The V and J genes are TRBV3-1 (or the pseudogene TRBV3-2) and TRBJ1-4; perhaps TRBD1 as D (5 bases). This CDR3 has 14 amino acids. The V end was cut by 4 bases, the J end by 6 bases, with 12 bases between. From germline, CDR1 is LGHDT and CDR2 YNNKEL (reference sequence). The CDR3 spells CASSLGGEDEKLFF. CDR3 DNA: TGTGCCAGCAGCCTCGGGGGGGAGGATGAAAAACTGTTTTTT.